The source of this T cell receptor (beta chain) is a study of T cell responses to AZD1222 COVID-19 vaccine. Broader study findings: Females made up more of the donors, who were largely white British, and clonal diversity may have come out too low. Repertoire samples came only from after the peak T cell response. Baseline testing showed seropositivity in only 5 or 6 AZD1222 recipients. Vaccine-associated CD4 TCRs spanned spike, dominant at 160-218 and 743-854.

The CDR3 covers 14 residues. Germline-derived CDR1 and CDR2 are LNHDA and SQIVND (reference sequence). Germline trimming cut 6 bases from V and 3 bases from J; bases unmatched to any gene: 2. Data came from immunoSEQ multiplex PCR; TCRdb stores just in-frame clones and leaves some out. Of tens of thousands of clones in the sample, approximately 78% were seen once. Relative to its sample, this clone is medium-sized. The antigen is undetermined. The clonotype comes from an adult who received the AZD1222 COVID-19 vaccine. Sample: peripheral blood, taken 28 days after the second AZD1222 dose. The chain carries TRBV19 and TRBJ2-2; 9 bases fit TRBD1. The CDR3 region has the DNA TGTGCCAGTAGGACAGGGGGGGACACCGGGGAGCTGTTTTTT. Its translation is CASRTGGDTGELFF.